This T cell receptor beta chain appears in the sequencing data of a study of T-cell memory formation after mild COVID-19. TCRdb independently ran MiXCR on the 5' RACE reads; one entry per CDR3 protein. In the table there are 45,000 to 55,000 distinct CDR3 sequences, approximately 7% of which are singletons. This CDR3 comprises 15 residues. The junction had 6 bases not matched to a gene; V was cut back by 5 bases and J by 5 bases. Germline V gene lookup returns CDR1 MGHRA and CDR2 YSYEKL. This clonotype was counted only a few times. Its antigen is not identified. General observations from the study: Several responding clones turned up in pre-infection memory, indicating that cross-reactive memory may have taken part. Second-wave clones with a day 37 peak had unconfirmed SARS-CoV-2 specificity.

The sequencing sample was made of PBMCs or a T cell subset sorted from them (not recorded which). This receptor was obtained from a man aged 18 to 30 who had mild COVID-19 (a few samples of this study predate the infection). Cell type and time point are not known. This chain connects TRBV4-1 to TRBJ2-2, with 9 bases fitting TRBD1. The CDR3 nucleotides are TGCGCCAGCAGCGACAGAGGACAGGGGACCGGGGAGCTGTTTTTT. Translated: CASSDRGQGTGELFF.